Listed here are 29 T cell receptor beta chains from one sample, sequenced in a study of metastatic and nonmetastatic thyroid tumors. Thyroid surgery was preceded by no treatment in any patient. MiXCR re-clonotyped the PCR reads for TCRdb. The table includes tens of thousands of clones, approximately 22% detected once. What was sequenced was adjacent normal tissue. The receptor set was obtained from a female donor with papillary thyroid cancer or a benign thyroid nodule (not recorded which). Some clones in this sample may be carry-over from other donors' samples.

This clone was recorded many times. The rearrangement links TRBV9 to TRBJ2-1; 11 nucleotides match TRBD2. V lost 0 bases, J lost 9 bases, and 5 bases stayed unmatched. CDR1 and CDR2 from the germline V gene are SGDLS and YYNGEE. The CDR3 is 15 amino acids. The CDR3 sequence: CASSVDPLAGGEQFF. The CDR3 DNA sequence: TGTGCCAGCAGCGTAGATCCCCTAGCGGGAGGTGAGCAGTTCTTC.

By share, this clone counts as medium-sized. The chain uses TRBV2 and TRBJ2-3; TRBD2 matches at 7 bases. Germline lookup yields CDR1 SNHLY and CDR2 FYNNEI. J was trimmed by 3 bases and V by 7 bases; bases with no gene match: 7. There are 14 residues in the CDR3. The CDR3 here is CASTNPGLTDTQYF. CDR3 DNA sequence: TGTGCCAGCACTAATCCGGGACTAACAGATACGCAGTATTTT.

This clone showed up just a few times. One end of the junction fails to match germline, which may point to a read error. The chain has TRBV7-2 and TRBJ1-5; D not resolved. The CDR3 sequence is 13 residues long. CDR1 SGHTA and CDR2 FQGNSA come from the germline V gene. The CDR3 protein is CASSLGYNQPQHF. The CDR3, as DNA: TGTGCCAGCAGCTTGGGGTACAACCAGCCTCAGCATTTT.

Note on this clone: An end of the junction does not agree with germline; a read error may underlie this. CDR3 in amino acids: CASSSVSHNEQFF. The CDR3 bases are TGTGCTAGCAGCTCTGTATCCCACAACGAGCAGTTCTTC. The chain links TRBV7-7 to TRBJ2-4; no clear D gene. The DNA end is a closer match to TRBJ2-1, so the J assignment may be wrong. CDR3 size: 13 residues. Germline lookup yields CDR1 SSHAT and CDR2 FNYEAQ (reference sequence).

This clone was counted many times. The chain links TRBV29-1 to TRBJ1-2; 8 bases match TRBD1. V shed 8 bases and J 7 bases; nucleotides not matched to a gene: 15. From germline, CDR1 is SQVTM and CDR2 ANQGSEA. The CDR3 length is 14 residues. CDR3 in DNA: TGCAGCATCCTCCCTGCGACAGGGGTGAGTGGCTACACCTTC. Its translation: CSILPATGVSGYTF.

Only a few counts were recorded for this clone. The rearrangement links TRBV2 to TRBJ2-5; TRBD2 matches at 9 bases. CDR1 SNHLY and CDR2 FYNNEI come from the germline V gene. The CDR3 runs to 15 residues. V lost 0 bases to trimming and J lost 6 bases; unmatched junction nucleotides: 5. In DNA form, the CDR3 reads TGTGCCAGCAGTGAAGCGCGGGGGGGCGGGAAGACCCAGTACTTC. It encodes CASSEARGGGKTQYF.

The J gene is TRBJ2-4, the V gene TRBV11-2, with 8 bases matching TRBD1. The CDR3 has 16 amino acids. Germline CDR1 is SGHAT and CDR2 is FQNNGV. V was pared by 5 bases and J by 2 bases, with 8 bases of the junction left unmatched. The CDR3 DNA sequence: TGTGCCAGCAGCGCCCGGACAGGGTTATCCAAAAACATTCAGTACTTC. Its translation: CASSARTGLSKNIQYF.

This chain connects TRBV12-3 or TRBV12-4 to TRBJ2-7; D call uncertain. With 3 bases removed from V and 4 bases from J, the gap between germline ends came to 13 bases. CDR3 length: 14 residues. CDR3 protein: CASSFGLSSYEQYF. Written as DNA, the CDR3 is TGTGCCAGCAGTTTTGGCCTATCTTCATACGAGCAGTACTTC.

This clone was seen a handful of times. J is TRBJ2-7 and V is TRBV12-3 or TRBV12-4; either TRBD1 or TRBD2 may supply D (6 bases each). The V gene lost 6 bases and the J gene lost 7 bases, with 16 bases spanning the gap. This CDR3 comprises 13 residues. The CDR3 region has the DNA TGTGCCAGCAGGGATAAGGGGGGTGGTGAGCAGTACTTC. The encoded protein is CASRDKGGGEQYF.

This clone was seen a handful of times. This chain links TRBV11-2 with TRBJ1-3, with 10 bases aligning to TRBD1. CDR1 SGHAT and CDR2 FQNNGV come from the germline V gene. This CDR3 is built from 16 residues. The J segment lost 1 base and the V segment lost 5 bases, leaving 5 bases of the junction unmatched. The CDR3 region has the DNA TGTGCCAGCAGCGGACGGACAGGGGGGTCTGGAAACACCATATATTTT. It encodes CASSGRTGGSGNTIYF.

Relative to its sample, this clone is medium-sized. This chain uses TRBV12-3 or TRBV12-4 with TRBJ2-1; 10 nucleotides align to TRBD2. Germline trimming cut 4 bases from V and 6 bases from J; bases unmatched to any gene: 6. The CDR3 contains 15 residues. The CDR3 here is CASSSTSGNGNEQFF. Written as DNA, the CDR3 is TGTGCCAGCAGTTCCACTAGCGGGAATGGCAATGAGCAGTTCTTC.

Many counts were recorded for this clone. This chain links TRBV7-9 with TRBJ2-5; D unresolved. The V and J ends lost 0 bases and 5 bases respectively, with 10 bases between them. The germline V gene has CDR1 SEHNR and CDR2 FQNEAQ (reference sequence). The CDR3 contains 14 residues. Here the CDR3 DNA reads TGTGCCAGCAGCTTAGCGGGCAGTGTCGAGACCCAGTACTTC. Translating it yields CASSLAGSVETQYF.

This clone is deemed medium-sized. The J gene is TRBJ1-5, the V gene TRBV19; possible D gene TRBD1, 6 bases. The V gene lost 8 bases and the J gene lost 6 bases, with 8 bases spanning the gap. Per germline, CDR1 LNHDA and CDR2 SQIVND (reference sequence). CDR3 size: 11 residues. For the CDR3, the DNA is TGTGCCAGTCCCAGGGGTCAGCCCCAGCATTTT. Amino acid sequence: CASPRGQPQHF.

Concerning this clone: It is likely a read error, because the conserved phenylalanine at the end of the CDR3 is missing. This chain connects TRBV5-4 to TRBJ1-3, with D uncertain. Germline values: CDR1 SGHNT, CDR2 YYREEE (reference sequence). The CDR3 is 14 amino acids. V was clipped by 1 base and J by 4 bases, with 9 bases between them. CDR3 sequence reads: CASSLRASGNTIYL. CDR3 in DNA: TGTGCCAGCAGCTTGAGGGCATCGGGAAACACCATATATCTT.

Notes on this clone: A read error may be the cause here, since a much bigger clone is one base away. Within the sample, other DNA sequences also encode this same CDR3. The chain employs TRBV3-1 and TRBJ1-2; D perhaps matches TRBD1 (6 bases). CDR1 and CDR2 (germline): LGHDT, YNNKEL (reference sequence). The CDR3 spans 15 residues. V was clipped by 1 base and J by 11 bases, with 20 bases between them. The CDR3 DNA is TGTGCCAGCAGCCAAGCCGGGACACCCAAAGGGGGATACACCTTC. This codes for CASSQAGTPKGGYTF.

At least ten counts were recorded for this clone. The chain links TRBV19 to TRBJ1-3; no reliable D call. V was clipped by 0 bases and J by 0 bases, with 9 bases between them. In germline, CDR1 is LNHDA, CDR2 SQIVND (reference sequence). CDR3 length: 16 amino acids. As DNA, the CDR3 is TGTGCCAGTAGTATAGACCCGTTACTCTCTGGAAACACCATATATTTT. Translated: CASSIDPLLSGNTIYF.

This clone came up many times. The genes are TRBV5-1 and TRBJ1-4; 7 nucleotides align to TRBD1. The CDR3 has 15 residues. V gave up 4 bases and J gave up 7 bases; unmatched junction bases: 10. Germline CDR1 is SGHRS and CDR2 is YFSETQ. The CDR3, as DNA: TGCGCCAGCAGCCTGAGACAGGGCGACGGTGAAAAACTGTTTTTT. The encoded protein is CASSLRQGDGEKLFF.

By proportion, this clone is medium-sized (0.01 to 0.1%). The rearrangement links TRBV9 to TRBJ2-1; 10 bases align to TRBD2. The CDR3 is made up of 14 amino acids. Germline V CDR1 and CDR2: SGDLS, YYNGEE. V was pared by 0 bases and J by 8 bases, with 2 bases of the junction left unmatched. DNA of the CDR3: TGTGCCAGCAGCGTAGCTAGCGGGAGCCATGAGCAGTTCTTC. It encodes CASSVASGSHEQFF. Combining the CDR3 with reference TRBV9 and TRBJ2-1 gives the whole variable domain DSGVTQTPKHLITATGQRVTLRCSPRSGDLSVYWYQQSLDQGLQFLIQYYNGEERAKGNILERFSAQQFPDLHSELNLSSLELGDSALYFCASSVASGSHEQFFGPGTRLTVL.

This chain connects TRBV11-1 to TRBJ1-2; 9 bases map to TRBD1. Germline V gene lookup returns CDR1 SGHAT and CDR2 FQDESV (reference sequence). The CDR3 totals 14 residues. Trimming at V came to 1 base and at J to 6 bases, leaving 3 bases not matched to a gene. Here the CDR3 DNA reads TGTGCCAGCAGCTTAGGACAGGGGGTCGATGGCTACACCTTC. Amino acid sequence: CASSLGQGVDGYTF.

This clone counts as medium-sized. This rearrangement joins TRBV12-3 or TRBV12-4 to TRBJ1-1, with D unresolved. CDR3 length: 12 residues. The germline V and J ends were trimmed by 5 bases and 1 base, with 5 bases remaining between them. CDR3 sequence: CASSRPNTEAFF. The DNA of the CDR3 is TGTGCCAGCAGTCGACCGAACACTGAAGCTTTCTTT.

This clone is labeled medium-sized. V gene TRBV6-2 or TRBV6-3 combines with J gene TRBJ2-7, with D possibly being TRBD2 (6 bases). This CDR3 has 15 residues. Looked up from germline, CDR1 is MNHEY and CDR2 is SVGEGT. V lost 5 bases, J lost 2 bases, and 16 bases lay in between. The CDR3 reads CASSIYGSPAYEQYF. CDR3 nucleotide sequence: TGTGCCAGCAGTATTTACGGGAGTCCTGCCTACGAGCAGTACTTC.

This clone was seen at least ten times. This chain uses TRBV4-2 with TRBJ2-3; D tentatively fits TRBD1 or TRBD2 (5 bases each). There are 12 residues in the CDR3. V lost 0 bases to trimming and J lost 7 bases, with 5 bases between them. Germline assignment: CDR1 LGHNA and CDR2 YNFKEQ. The CDR3 loop reads CASSQEGHTQYF. CDR3 in DNA: TGTGCCAGCAGCCAAGAGGGACATACGCAGTATTTT.

Relative to its sample, this clone is medium-sized. CDR3 residues: CASGSPVPKYF. The CDR3 nucleotides read TGTGCCAGCGGGAGCCCAGTACCCAAGTACTTC. This sequence joins TRBV2 and TRBJ2-7, with D perhaps TRBD2 (5 bases). V was clipped by 8 bases and J by 11 bases, with 16 bases between them. From germline, CDR1 is SNHLY and CDR2 FYNNEI. The CDR3 covers 11 residues.

Concerning this clone: A much larger clone is a single base away; this may be a read error. This sequence joins TRBV12-3 or TRBV12-4 and TRBJ2-5; a weak D match, TRBD2 (6 bases). The CDR3 totals 15 residues. Written as DNA, the CDR3 is TGTGCCAGCAGTTCCACTACTAGCAGCCAAGAGAGCCAGTGCTTC. Amino acids: CASSSTTSSQESQCF.

In this sample, this clone turned up many times. The rearrangement joins TRBV7-8 to TRBJ2-7; 9 bases agree with TRBD1. Per germline, CDR1 SGHVS and CDR2 FQNEAQ. Trimming at V came to 5 bases and at J to 2 bases, leaving 7 bases not matched to a gene. The length of the CDR3 is 15 residues. Here the CDR3 reads CASSTRTGAPYEQYF. CDR3 coding DNA: TGTGCCAGCAGCACCCGGACAGGGGCCCCCTACGAGCAGTACTTC.

In its sample, this clone was seen many times. The CDR3 DNA follows: TGCAGCACACCGAGGGGGGACTCCGACGAAGGTGAGCAGTTCTTC. This sequence encodes CSTPRGDSDEGEQFF. This chain links TRBV29-1 with TRBJ2-1; perhaps D is TRBD1 or TRBD2 (6 bases each). Germline V gene lookup returns CDR1 SQVTM and CDR2 ANQGSEA. The CDR3 length is 15 residues. V was pared by 8 bases and J by 9 bases, with 26 bases between.

Sample share makes this clone medium-sized. The chain links TRBV28 to TRBJ1-3; D may be TRBD1 (5 bases). Germline CDR1 reads MDHEN; CDR2 reads SYDVKM. With 2 bases removed from V and 0 bases from J, the gap between germline ends came to 14 bases. The CDR3 totals 17 residues. Here the CDR3 reads CASSLVAGILSGNTIYF. The CDR3 bases are TGTGCCAGCAGTTTAGTGGCAGGGATACTCTCTGGAAACACCATATATTTT.

This clone is labeled as medium-sized (0.01 to 0.1%). This chain links TRBV28 with TRBJ2-7; D might be TRBD1 or TRBD2, each matching 5 bases. V lost 5 bases and J lost 0, with 14 bases in between. Germline V CDR1 and CDR2: MDHEN, SYDVKM. This CDR3 comprises 15 residues. CDR3 amino acids: CASSRAGASSYEQYF. DNA of the CDR3: TGTGCCAGCAGTCGAGCCGGGGCTAGCTCCTACGAGCAGTACTTC.

This clone was detected a few times. The CDR3 region has the DNA TGTGCCAGCAGTGAATCCTTCCTTACTAGCGGGAGGTTGACCTACGAGCAGTACTTC. It yields the protein CASSESFLTSGRLTYEQYF. The chain uses TRBV2 and TRBJ2-7; TRBD2 matches at 12 bases. CDR3 size: 19 residues. Germline CDR1 and CDR2: SNHLY and FYNNEI. V lost 2 bases to trimming and J lost 2 bases; unmatched junction nucleotides: 13.